The clone carrying this TCR beta chain occurred once. Its target is unknown. Germline trimming cut 4 bases from V and 1 base from J; bases unmatched to any gene: 7. Per germline, CDR1 MGHRA and CDR2 YSYEKL. The CDR3 length is 17 residues. The entry originates in a study of long-term antiretroviral therapy in people with HIV. Study context: The oldest samples precede the 2015 immediate-ART recommendation by about a decade. Points from the study as a whole: Upon ART, diversity increased but remained lower than transplant donor controls.

HIV-positive participants all received treatment in the United States. Version v3.0 of the immunoSEQ assay ran at survey level. Assay used: immunoSEQ multiplex PCR; TCRdb lists only in-frame clones, some missing. The sample includes under 30,000 clones, around four fifths of them seen just once. Sequencing was performed on unsorted PBMCs, taken 0.8 years before starting antiretroviral therapy. The V call is TRBV4-1, the J call TRBJ2-2, with 9 bases aligning to TRBD1. This TCR was sampled from a man between 18 and 29 years old with HIV. This chain's CDR3 is CASSRLGTGRNTGELFF. CDR3 DNA: TGCGCCAGCAGCCGCCTAGGGACAGGGAGGAACACCGGGGAGCTGTTTTTT.